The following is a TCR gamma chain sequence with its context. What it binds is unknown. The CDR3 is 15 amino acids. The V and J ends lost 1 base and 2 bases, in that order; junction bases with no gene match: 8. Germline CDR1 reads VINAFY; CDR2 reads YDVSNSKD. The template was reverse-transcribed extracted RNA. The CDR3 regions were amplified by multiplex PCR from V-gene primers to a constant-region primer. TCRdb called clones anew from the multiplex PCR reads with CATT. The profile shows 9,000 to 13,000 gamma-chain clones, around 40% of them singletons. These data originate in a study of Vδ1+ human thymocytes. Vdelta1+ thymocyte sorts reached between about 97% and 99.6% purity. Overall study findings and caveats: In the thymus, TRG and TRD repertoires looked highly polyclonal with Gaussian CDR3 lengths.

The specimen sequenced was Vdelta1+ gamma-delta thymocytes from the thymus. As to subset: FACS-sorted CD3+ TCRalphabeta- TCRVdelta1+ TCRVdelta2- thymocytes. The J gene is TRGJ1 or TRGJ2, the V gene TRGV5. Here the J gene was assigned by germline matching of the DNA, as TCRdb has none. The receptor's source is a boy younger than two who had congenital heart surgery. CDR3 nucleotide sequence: TGTGCCACCTGGGACAGTCCGCACTATTATTATAAGAAACTCTTT. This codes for CATWDSPHYYYKKLF.